This passage covers 10 T cell receptor beta chains from one sample sequenced in a study of CD8+ T cells in alopecia areata. The treatment was: oral pan-JAK inhibitor, 5-10 mg twice daily. Extracted RNA was reverse transcribed into cDNA, the sequencing template. TCRdb's copy holds only in-frame clones and misses some; the assay was immunoSEQ multiplex PCR. The sample lists fewer than 250,000 clones; 35% to 40% were seen once. The sequences come from CD4+ T cells sorted from blood, collected at approximately week 30, from a patient treated with tofacitinib. Receptor source: a human donor with alopecia areata.

This chain connects TRBV18 to TRBJ1-2; possible D gene TRBD1, 5 bases. This CDR3 has 13 amino acids. Trimming removed 2 bases from V and 4 bases from J, with 8 bases in between. The germline V gene has CDR1 KGHSH and CDR2 LQKENI. The CDR3 region has the DNA TGTGCCAGCTCACCAGGGGGATCCTATGGCTACACCTTC. Amino acids: CASSPGGSYGYTF.

The chain is built from TRBV6-5 and TRBJ2-7, with 7 bases matching TRBD2. The CDR3 loop spans 15 amino acids. Germline CDR1 and CDR2: MNHEY and SVGAGI. The ends lost 4 bases at V and 0 bases at J; junction bases unmatched: 6. Here the CDR3 DNA reads TGTGCCAGCAGTTCAAGTGGGGGGGGCTCCTACGAGCAGTACTTC. This encodes CASSSSGGGSYEQYF.

This clone was counted between two and nine times. This rearrangement joins TRBV4-2 to TRBJ1-3; D remains unclear. CDR1 and CDR2 from the germline V gene are LGHNA and YNFKEQ. The CDR3 is 17 residues long. Deletions cut 1 base from V and 4 bases from J, with 17 bases between. CDR3: CASSQGWAKETGNTIYF. The DNA of the CDR3 is TGTGCCAGCAGCCAAGGTTGGGCCAAGGAGACGGGAAACACCATATATTTT.

Regarding this clone: Other DNA sequences of this sample code for an identical CDR3. The V call is TRBV29-1, the J call TRBJ1-2; 10 nucleotides agree with TRBD1. Losses at the gene ends were 6 bases for V and 8 bases for J; bases not matched to a gene: 9. The CDR3 consists of 13 residues. Germline V lookup: CDR1 SQVTM, CDR2 ANQGSEA. The CDR3: CSVARQGAGGYTF. CDR3 nucleotides: TGCAGCGTCGCCAGACAGGGGGCAGGAGGCTACACCTTC.

J is TRBJ1-5 and V is TRBV14; D possibly corresponds to TRBD1 (5 bases). This CDR3 comprises 15 residues. Germline lookup yields CDR1 SGHDN and CDR2 FVKESK. Trimming removed 8 bases from V and 6 bases from J, with 20 bases in between. For the CDR3, the DNA is TGTGCCAGCCGGGACGTCTCCTCTGCGGGTCAGCCCCAGCATTTT. Translated: CASRDVSSAGQPQHF.

This chain links TRBV4-1 with TRBJ2-7; 9 bases agree with TRBD2. The germline gives CDR1 MGHRA, CDR2 YSYEKL. V was clipped by 1 base and J by 5 bases; unmatched bases: 9. CDR3 length: 16 amino acids. CDR3 sequence (DNA): TGCGCCAGCAGCCAAGTCGGCGGGAGGGCCGTCCACGAGCAGTACTTC. Protein: CASSQVGGRAVHEQYF.

The gene calls are TRBV6-5 and TRBJ1-6; 7 nucleotides align to TRBD1. V shed 6 bases and J 4 bases; nucleotides not matched to a gene: 6. CDR1 is MNHEY and CDR2 is SVGAGI in the germline V gene. The CDR3 covers 15 residues. The CDR3 spells CASRPDRAYNSPLHF. The CDR3 region has the DNA TGTGCCAGCAGACCAGACAGGGCTTATAATTCACCCCTCCACTTT.

This clone showed up just a few times. The chain recombines TRBV7-2 with TRBJ1-5; 7 nucleotides agree with TRBD1. The CDR3 loop spans 15 amino acids. V lost 3 bases and J lost 0; bases outside the gene matches: 2. Per germline, CDR1 SGHTA and CDR2 FQGNSA. The CDR3 is CASSLGQLSNQPQHF. In DNA, the CDR3 is TGTGCCAGCAGCTTGGGACAGCTTAGCAATCAGCCCCAGCATTTT.

This chain connects TRBV29-1 to TRBJ2-5; D perhaps matches TRBD2 (6 bases). Germline V gene data show CDR1 as SQVTM and CDR2 as ANQGSEA. V gave up 6 bases and J gave up 2 bases, with 13 bases separating them. The length of the CDR3 is 13 residues. The CDR3 loop is CSVDTGLQETQYF. The CDR3 bases are TGCAGCGTGGATACGGGACTTCAAGAGACCCAGTACTTC.

Comment on this clone: This same CDR3 is encoded by further DNA sequences in the sample. The V call is TRBV6-5, the J call TRBJ1-2; no definite D call. CDR1 MNHEY and CDR2 SVGAGI come from the germline V gene. This CDR3 has 13 amino acids. V was pared by 6 bases and J by 0 bases, with 8 bases between. The CDR3, as DNA: TGTGCCAGCAGGGAAATTTCTAACTATGGCTACACCTTC. The encoded protein is CASREISNYGYTF.